This T cell receptor beta chain was documented in a study of CD8+CD57+ T cells in acquired aplastic anemia. Genomic DNA acted as the template from which TCR beta VDJ combination and CDR3 sequence profiling were carried out. Each CDR3 protein gets one entry after TCRdb re-called the reads with MiXCR. The table shows 150,000 to 200,000 distinct CDR3 sequences, with about 64% occurring only once. With 0 bases removed from V and 0 bases from J, the gap between germline ends came to 19 bases. The CDR3 has 19 amino acids. CDR1 is SGDLS and CDR2 is YYNGEE in the germline V gene. General study results and limits: In common between the patients and the controls were more than 25 CD8+ CDR3 sequences. CD8+ Simpson's diversity did not differ significantly between patients and controls.

At least ten counts were recorded for this clonotype. What it recognizes is unknown. Material: sorted CD4+, CD8+, or CD8+CD57+ T cells (not recorded which) from PBMCs. V and J are TRBV9 and TRBJ1-3; D is uncertain. The TCR comes from a human donor in good health. The CDR3, as DNA: TGTGCCAGCAGCGTAGTCCCCATAGACCAACCCCACTCTGGAAACACCATATATTTT. Amino acid sequence: CASSVVPIDQPHSGNTIYF.